A single sample gave rise to the 17 T cell receptor beta chains below, sequenced in a study of shared clonotypes between healthy human individuals. The table came from immunoSEQ multiplex PCR; TCRdb's copy has only in-frame clones and leaves some out. The table records millions of clones, 85% to 95% of them present only once. Sequencing input: naive CD4+ T cells sorted from blood. The subset is: CD45RA+ positively selected. All receptors come from a man aged 18 to 29 in good health.

CDR3 in amino acids: CASSELRVGAGELFF. The DNA for the CDR3 is TGTGCCAGCAGTGAACTCAGGGTTGGGGCCGGGGAGCTGTTTTTT. This rearrangement joins TRBV25-1 to TRBJ2-2; possibly TRBD1 for D (5 bases). Germline V gene data show CDR1 as MGHDK and CDR2 as SYGVNS. CDR3 length: 15 residues. V lost 2 bases to trimming and J lost 6 bases, with 13 bases between them. Complete variable domain (other parts from reference TRBV25-1 and TRBJ2-2): EADIYQTPRYLVIGTGKKITLECSQTMGHDKMYWYQQDPGMELHLIHYSYGVNSTEKGDLSSESTVSRIRTEHFPLTLESARPSHTSQYLCASSELRVGAGELFFGEGSRLTVL.

This chain connects TRBV28 to TRBJ1-2; no definite D call. This CDR3 comprises 13 residues. V was trimmed by 4 bases and J by 3 bases, leaving 9 bases between them. The germline V gene encodes CDR1 MDHEN and CDR2 SYDVKM. The CDR3 spells CASSSDWDYGYTF. In DNA form, the CDR3 reads TGTGCCAGCAGTTCGGACTGGGACTATGGCTACACCTTC.

This chain links TRBV5-4 with TRBJ2-6; no reliable D call. The CDR3 is made up of 13 amino acids. Germline-derived CDR1 and CDR2 are SGHNT and YYREEE (reference sequence). V gave up 6 bases and J gave up 0 bases, with 4 bases separating them. The CDR3 spells CASINSGANVLTF. The CDR3 DNA reads TGTGCCAGCATCAACTCTGGGGCCAACGTCCTGACTTTC. The complete variable domain, with remaining parts taken from reference TRBV5-4 and TRBJ2-6, reads ETGVTQSPTHLIKTRGQQVTLRCSSQSGHNTVSWYQQALGQGPQFIFQYYREEENGRGNFPPRFSGLQFPNYSSELNVNALELDDSALYLCASINSGANVLTFGAGSRLTVL.

The gene calls are TRBV28 and TRBJ2-7; TRBD1 matches 7 bases. Germline-derived CDR1 and CDR2 are MDHEN and SYDVKM. The ends lost 5 bases at V and 3 bases at J; junction bases unmatched: 7. The CDR3 is 14 residues long. DNA for the CDR3: TGTGCCAGCAGTGGCCAGACAGGGCTCTACGAGCAGTACTTC. Translated: CASSGQTGLYEQYF.

V is TRBV7-8 and J is TRBJ2-2; D perhaps matches TRBD2 (5 bases). The CDR3 length is 11 residues. Deletions cut 8 bases from V and 8 bases from J, with 9 bases between. From germline, CDR1 is SGHVS and CDR2 FQNEAQ. CDR3 sequence reads: CASLTGGELFF. The CDR3 DNA reads TGTGCCAGCCTGACGGGGGGGGAGCTGTTTTTT.

The gene calls are TRBV19 and TRBJ1-4, with 9 positions matching TRBD1. Germline lookup yields CDR1 LNHDA and CDR2 SQIVND (reference sequence). V lost 2 bases and J lost 8; bases outside the gene matches: 9. This CDR3 region has 16 residues. The CDR3 loop reads CASSISGDRALEKLFF. In DNA, the CDR3 is TGTGCCAGTAGTATAAGCGGGGACAGGGCCTTGGAAAAACTGTTTTTT.

V is TRBV21-1 and J is TRBJ2-1; TRBD1, the table's D call, lacks a check against the DNA. TRBV21-1 is given as a pseudogene. The CDR3 extends over 13 amino acids. CDR3 protein: CASNKTGVYEQFF. The CDR3 nucleotides read TGTGCCAGCAACAAGACAGGGGTCTATGAGCAGTTCTTC.

This sequence joins TRBV5-4 and TRBJ2-5, with 11 bases lining up with TRBD2. Germline CDR1 SGHNT, CDR2 YYREEE (reference sequence). V was pared by 3 bases and J by 2 bases, with 3 bases of the junction left unmatched. This CDR3 contains 15 residues. In DNA, the CDR3 is TGTGCCAGCAGCTCGATAGCGGGGGGGCAAGAGACCCAGTACTTC. It yields the protein CASSSIAGGQETQYF. The full variable domain, rest sourced from reference TRBV5-4 and TRBJ2-5, is ETGVTQSPTHLIKTRGQQVTLRCSSQSGHNTVSWYQQALGQGPQFIFQYYREEENGRGNFPPRFSGLQFPNYSSELNVNALELDDSALYLCASSSIAGGQETQYFGPGTRLLVL.

The chain recombines TRBV4-3 with TRBJ1-1; 9 nucleotides line up with TRBD1. The ends lost 1 base at V and 6 bases at J; junction bases unmatched: 9. The CDR3 runs to 16 residues. The germline V gene has CDR1 LGHNA and CDR2 YSLEER. The CDR3 loop is CASSQVPGTGNSEAFF. The DNA of the CDR3 is TGCGCCAGCAGCCAAGTCCCCGGGACAGGGAATTCTGAAGCTTTCTTT.

Comments on this clone: The same CDR3 also results from other DNA sequences found in this sample. This chain joins TRBV7-9 and TRBJ2-7; TRBD1 agrees at 7 bases. Germline assignment: CDR1 SEHNR and CDR2 FQNEAQ (reference sequence). V shed 1 base and J 1 base; nucleotides not matched to a gene: 4. The length of the CDR3 is 15 residues. In DNA, the CDR3 is TGTGCCAGCAGCTTAGTCGGGACAGCTTCCTACGAGCAGTACTTC. Amino acids: CASSLVGTASYEQYF.

This clone has just one count. V gene TRBV6-4 combines with J gene TRBJ1-5; perhaps TRBD1 as D (5 bases). Germline-derived CDR1 and CDR2 are MRHNA and SNTAGT. The V gene lost 7 bases and the J gene lost 3 bases, with 16 bases spanning the gap. CDR3 length: 15 residues. The CDR3 DNA is TGTGCCAGCAAGGGGCACAGTGAGTTCAATCAGCCCCAGCATTTT. It encodes CASKGHSEFNQPQHF.

For this clone: This specimen includes other DNA sequences encoding the same CDR3. The genes are TRBV30 and TRBJ1-5; 7 bases line up with TRBD1. The germline gives CDR1 GTSNPN, CDR2 SVGIG (reference sequence). V was clipped by 3 bases and J by 4 bases; unmatched bases: 3. This CDR3 is built from 13 residues. CDR3 loop: CAWSGGQNQPQHF. The CDR3 region has the DNA TGTGCCTGGAGCGGGGGACAGAATCAGCCCCAGCATTTT.

V is TRBV5-1 and J is TRBJ1-1; 9 bases line up with TRBD1. The CDR3 sequence is 15 residues long. Looked up from germline, CDR1 is SGHRS and CDR2 is YFSETQ. J gave up 1 base and V 2 bases, and 3 bases lay outside the gene matches. CDR3 in DNA: TGCGCCAGCAGCTTTTTACAGGGGGCGAACACTGAAGCTTTCTTT. Protein sequence: CASSFLQGANTEAFF. Filled out from reference TRBV5-1 and TRBJ1-1, the complete variable domain reads KAGVTQTPRYLIKTRGQQVTLSCSPISGHRSVSWYQQTPGQGLQFLFEYFSETQRNKGNFPGRFSGRQFSNSRSEMNVSTLELGDSALYLCASSFLQGANTEAFFGQGTRLTVV.

In its sample, this clone was seen once. V usage is TRBV28 and J usage is TRBJ2-5; 7 bases map to TRBD1. V was pared by 4 bases and J by 5 bases, with 7 bases of the junction left unmatched. Germline CDR1 and CDR2: MDHEN and SYDVKM. The CDR3 runs 14 residues. Here the CDR3 DNA reads TGTGCCAGCAGTTCCGCAGGGGGTGTTGAGACCCAGTACTTC. The encoded protein is CASSSAGGVETQYF.

A word on this clone: The sample contains more than one DNA sequence encoding this CDR3. V and J are TRBV5-1 and TRBJ2-1, with D hard to call. The V end was cut by 0 bases, the J end by 4 bases, with 8 bases between. The CDR3 has 14 residues. Germline V lookup: CDR1 SGHRS, CDR2 YFSETQ. CDR3 coding DNA: TGCGCCAGCAGCTTGGGAGGCGGTTACAATGAGCAGTTCTTC. It is translated as CASSLGGGYNEQFF. The complete variable domain, with remaining parts taken from reference TRBV5-1 and TRBJ2-1, reads KAGVTQTPRYLIKTRGQQVTLSCSPISGHRSVSWYQQTPGQGLQFLFEYFSETQRNKGNFPGRFSGRQFSNSRSEMNVSTLELGDSALYLCASSLGGGYNEQFFGPGTRLTVL.

The chain uses TRBV25-1 and TRBJ1-4; no definite D call. This CDR3 spans 18 amino acids. The germline V and J ends were trimmed by 0 bases and 5 bases, with 19 bases remaining between them. Germline CDR1 is MGHDK and CDR2 is SYGVNS. Here the CDR3 DNA reads TGTGCCAGCAGTGAATATTCCATTTCGGCGGCTACGAATGAAAAACTGTTTTTT. It translates to CASSEYSISAATNEKLFF.

Concerning this clone: This CDR3 is also generated by other DNA sequences in the sample. V gene TRBV2 combines with J gene TRBJ2-1, with D perhaps matching TRBD1 or TRBD2 (6 bases each). Between the trimmed V and J ends, which lost 7 bases and 0 bases, there was a span of 13 bases. In germline, CDR1 is SNHLY, CDR2 FYNNEI. This CDR3 region has 15 residues. The DNA for the CDR3 is TGTGCCAGCAAGGGGGGCGGAAGCTCCTACAATGAGCAGTTCTTC. It specifies CASKGGGSSYNEQFF.